This T cell receptor (beta chain) comes out of a study of blood T cell repertoires in COVID-19. Turning to the study itself: From the United States, Italy and Spain came samples of acute and convalescent COVID-19.

The ends lost 4 bases at V and 3 bases at J; junction bases unmatched: 4. Germline V gene data show CDR1 as MDHEN and CDR2 as SYDVKM. This CDR3 is 14 amino acids long. How the authors handled the data: Reference gene primer amplification in the assay estimated nucleated cell counts. TCRdb keeps only in-frame clones here, not all; method: immunoSEQ multiplex PCR. The V and J calls and the clone size are those of that table, but D and trimming were determined from the DNA. The table lists around 140,000 clones, 85% to 90% of them singletons. Sequencing was performed on PBMCs or T cells enriched from blood (not recorded which). The chain employs TRBV28 and TRBJ2-5; 8 nucleotides line up with TRBD2. The clonotype originates from a man in his sixties who had recovered from COVID-19. The CDR3 sequence: CASSSGGLEETQYF. CDR3 in DNA: TGTGCCAGCAGTTCGGGGGGACTAGAAGAGACCCAGTACTTC.